This record covers a single TCR beta chain. This clonotype has at least ten counts. No cognate antigen has been identified for it. It has no much larger one-base neighbor in the sample; base qualities were not kept. Sequencing instrument: Illumina HiSeq 2500. TCR beta libraries were prepared by quantitative 5'-RACE with molecular barcodes. The original pipeline was this. To identify disease-linked TCR variants, a new computational method was used, one built on a probabilistic model of VDJ rearrangement. TCRdb itself trimmed the public reads at Q25 with fastp, ran MiXCR and retained productive beta chains. Identical CDR3 protein sequences are pooled into one entry, listed with their most common genes and DNA. TCRdb, not the original authors, processed these V and J calls. In this sample the table shows about 500,000 distinct CDR3 sequences, approximately 5.3% of which occur a single time. 3% to 4% of the sample lies in the top ten.

The sample comes from a study of CD8 T cells in ankylosing spondylitis (dated by TCRdb to 2016 to 2017). As for the study more broadly: To find TCR variants linked to disease, the study profiled T cell receptor beta repertoires in ankylosing spondylitis patients and healthy donors. Samples of peripheral blood were taken, and for ankylosing spondylitis patients, synovial fluid was collected as well. The full study cohort was made up of roughly 25 ankylosing spondylitis patients and approximately 100 healthy donors. Findings and caveats that apply to the study as a whole: According to the report, matched synovial fluid samples from ankylosing spondylitis patients were significantly enriched for the disease-linked clones. Blood from ankylosing spondylitis patients appeared to be characterized by a TCR beta motif composed of several highly homologous amino acid variants. Some motif variants had previously been reported in the synovial fluid and blood of reactive arthritis patients, which suggests shared mechanisms of disease initiation. A CD8+ phenotype was shown by the disease-linked clones, which were found at relatively low frequencies in peripheral blood.

The CDR3 goes from the cysteine to the phenylalanine over 14 residues. The retained sequence is limited to the CDR3, 42 bases, with the frame set at the first base. The germline V gene provides CDR1 SQVTM and CDR2 ANQGSEA. V is trimmed back by 7 bases and J by 3 bases, and the junction contains 8 bases that no gene match accounts for. In this chain, TRBV29-1 is recombined with TRBJ2-1, and 8 junction bases match TRBD1. The clonotype comes from a male donor with ankylosing spondylitis. The sequenced sample consisted of blood, either unsorted or a sorted T cell fraction (not recorded which). The DNA sequence is as follows: TGCAGCGCCAGCGACAGGGGCTTCTACAATGAGCAGTTCTTC. It specifies CSASDRGFYNEQFF.